This entry features one T cell receptor beta chain sequence. This specimen belongs to a study of blood T cell repertoires in COVID-19. For the study at large: PBMCs, B-cell-depleted T cells, or T cells provided the cDNA or gDNA that made up the material.

In the source study's methods: By means of reference gene primer amplification, nucleated cell counts were estimated. Profiled with immunoSEQ multiplex PCR; TCRdb holds only in-frame clones, not every one. That table is the source of V, J and clone size, and D and trimming were worked out from the DNA. Of under 250,000 clones in the sample, less than 90% are singletons; the top ten hold around 2.5%. This CDR3 spans 16 amino acids. Trimming took 5 bases from V and 2 from J; bases not matched to a gene: 11. CDR1 and CDR2 (germline): SGHTA, FQGTGA. The rearrangement links TRBV7-3 to TRBJ2-5; 7 bases map to TRBD2. This sequence originates from a woman aged 70-85 years with active or convalescent COVID-19. The sequencing input was peripheral blood. In nucleotides, the CDR3 is TGTGCCAGCAGCCCCACCCTACTAGCGTCGCAAGAGACCCAGTACTTC. Protein sequence: CASSPTLLASQETQYF.